The present TCR beta chain was sequenced within a study of T-cell memory formation after mild COVID-19. The overall study: For the most part, TCR clusters were specific to one donor.

CDR3 length: 11 amino acids. Trimming stripped 7 bases from V and 2 bases from J, with 2 bases between. Per germline, CDR1 KGHDR and CDR2 SFDVKD. This clonotype came up a few times. TCRdb re-analysed the 5' RACE reads in MiXCR, keeping a single row per CDR3 protein. The sample includes under 400,000 distinct CDR3 sequences, 25% to 30% of them seen just once. This TCR was sampled from an adult woman who had mild COVID-19 (a few samples of this study predate the infection). Cell type and time point are not known. The sample consisted of PBMCs or a T cell subset sorted from them (not recorded which). V is TRBV24-1 and J is TRBJ2-1, with D unresolved. The chain's CDR3 is CATRAYNEQFF. The CDR3 DNA reads TGTGCCACCAGGGCCTACAATGAGCAGTTCTTC.